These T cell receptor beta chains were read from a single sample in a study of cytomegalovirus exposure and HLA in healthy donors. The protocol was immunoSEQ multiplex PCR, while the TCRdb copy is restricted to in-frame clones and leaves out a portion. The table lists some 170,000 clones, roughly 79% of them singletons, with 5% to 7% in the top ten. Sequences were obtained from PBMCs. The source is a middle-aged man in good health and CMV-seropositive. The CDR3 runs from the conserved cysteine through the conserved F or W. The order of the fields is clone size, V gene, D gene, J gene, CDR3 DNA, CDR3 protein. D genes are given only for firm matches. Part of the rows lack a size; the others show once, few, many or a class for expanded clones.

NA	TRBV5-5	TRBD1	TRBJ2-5	TGTGCCAGCCTCAAAGGGGGCGCCCCCCAAGAGACCCAGTACTTC	CASLKGGAPQETQYF
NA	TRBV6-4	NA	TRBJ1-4	TGTGCCAGCAGACGAGGAGACAGCCCTAATGAAAAACTGTTTTTT	CASRRGDSPNEKLFF
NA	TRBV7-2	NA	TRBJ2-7	TGTGCCAGCAGCTTAGCCCAGGGTTGGGCCTACGAGCAGTACTTC	CASSLAQGWAYEQYF
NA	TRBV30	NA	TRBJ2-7	TGTGCCTGGAGTGTATTTCTCGAGCAGTACTTC	CAWSVFLEQYF
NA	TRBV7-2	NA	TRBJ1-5	TGTGCCAGCAGCTTGGGAGTAGGATATAGCAATCAGCCCCAGCATTTT	CASSLGVGYSNQPQHF
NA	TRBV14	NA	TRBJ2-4	TGTGCCAGCAGCCAAAGCTGGTCCAAAAACATTCAGTACTTC	CASSQSWSKNIQYF
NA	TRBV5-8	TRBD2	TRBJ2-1	TGTGCCAGCAGCTTGGGATTGGATCTAGCGGGAGTGAATGAGCAGTTCTTC	CASSLGLDLAGVNEQFF
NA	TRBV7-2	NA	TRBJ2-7	TGTGCCAGCAGCTTTGCACTAGTGTCTTACGAGCAGTACTTC	CASSFALVSYEQYF
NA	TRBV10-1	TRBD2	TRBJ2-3	TGCGCCAGCAGTGACGGGGGACTAGCGGGTCATACGCAGTATTTT	CASSDGGLAGHTQYF
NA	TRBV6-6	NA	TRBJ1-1	TGTGCCAGCAGTCCACGCATGGAGGACACTGAAGCTTTCTTT	CASSPRMEDTEAFF
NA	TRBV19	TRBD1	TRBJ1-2	TGTGCCAGCTCACTCACAGGGGTCTCCAACTATGGCTACACCTTC	CASSLTGVSNYGYTF
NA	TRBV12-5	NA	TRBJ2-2	TGTGCTAGTGGCCCCCGAACGACTTCGGGGGGGGAGCTGTTTTTT	CASGPRTTSGGELFF
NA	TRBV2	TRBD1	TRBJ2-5	TGTGCCAGCAGTAACAGGGGGACGGATGAGACCCAGTACTTC	CASSNRGTDETQYF
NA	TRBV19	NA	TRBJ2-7	TGTGCCAGTAGTATTTGGGCAGGACGGGACTCCTACGAGCAGTACTTC	CASSIWAGRDSYEQYF
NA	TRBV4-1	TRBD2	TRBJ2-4	TGCGCCAGCAGCCAAGGTCCGGGACTATTGGCCCAAAACATTCAGTACTTC	CASSQGPGLLAQNIQYF
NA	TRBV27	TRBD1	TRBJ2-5	TGTGCCAGCAGATCCGGGACAGGGGCGAGAGAGACCCAGTACTTC	CASRSGTGARETQYF
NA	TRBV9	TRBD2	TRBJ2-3	TGTGCCAGCAGCGTAGCTCTAGCGGGGTACACAGATACGCAGTATTTT	CASSVALAGYTDTQYF
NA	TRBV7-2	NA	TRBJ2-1	TGTGCCAGCAGCCCCCCGGAGCCCCAATGGGAGCAGTTCTTC	CASSPPEPQWEQFF
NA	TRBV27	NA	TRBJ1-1	TGTGCCAGCAGGCTAGGAGGGGCGGGTGAAGCTTTCTTT	CASRLGGAGEAFF
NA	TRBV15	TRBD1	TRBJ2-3	TGTGCCACCAGCAGGGGACAGGCGTACACAGATACGCAGTATTTT	CATSRGQAYTDTQYF
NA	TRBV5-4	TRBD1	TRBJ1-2	TGTGCCAGCAGCTTGGTCCGGACAGGGAAAAACTATGGCTACACCTTC	CASSLVRTGKNYGYTF
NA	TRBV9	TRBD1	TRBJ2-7	TGTGCCAGCAGCGACGGACAGGGCTATACGGAGCAGTACTTC	CASSDGQGYTEQYF
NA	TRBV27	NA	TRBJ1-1	TGTGCCAGCAGTTTATTTCGGCAGGGAGGCACTGAAGCTTTCTTT	CASSLFRQGGTEAFF
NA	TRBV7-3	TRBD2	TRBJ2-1	TGTGCCAGCAGCTCCCAAGGACTAGCGGGTACTCGGGATGAGCAGTTCTTC	CASSSQGLAGTRDEQFF
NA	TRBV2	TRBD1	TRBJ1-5	TGTGCCAGCAGTGCCGGGACAGGGGATCAGCCCCAGCATTTT	CASSAGTGDQPQHF
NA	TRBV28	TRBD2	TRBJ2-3	TGTGCCAGCAGCTCCCCTAGCGGGGCACGCACAGATACGCAGTATTTT	CASSSPSGARTDTQYF
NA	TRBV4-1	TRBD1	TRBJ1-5	TGCGCCAGCAGCCAGGGACAGTATCAGCCCCAGCATTTT	CASSQGQYQPQHF
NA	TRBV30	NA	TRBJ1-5	TGTGCCTGGAGTGGGGACAATAGCAATCAGCCCCAGCATTTT	CAWSGDNSNQPQHF
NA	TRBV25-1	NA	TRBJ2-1	TGTGCCAGCAGTGGTGAAGGGAGATCCTACAATGAGCAGTTCTTC	CASSGEGRSYNEQFF
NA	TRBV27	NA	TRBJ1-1	TGTGCCAGCAGTTTAGACAGGTCAGGCACTGAAGCTTTCTTT	CASSLDRSGTEAFF
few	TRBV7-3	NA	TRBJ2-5	TGTGCCAGCAGCTTGACCCCAGGGTACCAAGAGACCCAGTACTTC	CASSLTPGYQETQYF
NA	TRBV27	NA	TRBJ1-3	TGTGCCAGCAGGGGGCCTGGAAACACCATATATTTT	CASRGPGNTIYF
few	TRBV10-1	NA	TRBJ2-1	TGCGCCAGCAGTCGGGACAACATTTACAATGAGCAGTTCTTC	CASSRDNIYNEQFF
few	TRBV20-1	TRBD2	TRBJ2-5	TGCAGTGCTAGCGGGGGGGAGACCCAGTACTTC	CSASGGETQYF
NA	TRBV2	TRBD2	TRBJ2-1	TGTGCCAGCAGTGATCCCCCCGCTAGCGGGAGTTCCTTCTCCAATGAGCAGTTCTTC	CASSDPPASGSSFSNEQFF
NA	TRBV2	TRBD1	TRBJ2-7	TGTGCCAGCGGAACCCGGGACAGGGGCGGCGAGCAGTACTTC	CASGTRDRGGEQYF
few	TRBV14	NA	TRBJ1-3	TGTGCCAGCAGCCCCAGGGTGGATGGAAACACCATATATTTT	CASSPRVDGNTIYF
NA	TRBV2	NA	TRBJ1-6	TGTGCCAGCAGTGAACAGGGGATAGGTTCACCCCTCCACTTT	CASSEQGIGSPLHF
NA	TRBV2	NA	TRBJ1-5	TGTGCCAGCAGTGGAAGAACTGGTAGCAATCAGCCCCAGCATTTT	CASSGRTGSNQPQHF
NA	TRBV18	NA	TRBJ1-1	TGTGCCAGCTCACCGCAGCGGGACACTGAAGCTTTCTTT	CASSPQRDTEAFF
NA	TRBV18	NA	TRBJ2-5	TGTGCCAGCTCACCTCTCCAGGGGCACCAAGAGACCCAGTACTTC	CASSPLQGHQETQYF
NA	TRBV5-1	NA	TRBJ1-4	TGCGCCAGCAGCTGGATGGACTCGGGCGAAAAACTGTTTTTT	CASSWMDSGEKLFF
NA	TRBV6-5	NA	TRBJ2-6	TGTGCCAGCAGTTATGCAGGGTCTGGGGCCAACGTCCTGACTTTC	CASSYAGSGANVLTF
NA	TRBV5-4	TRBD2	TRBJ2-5	TGTGCCAGCAGGACCGGACTAGCGGGACATCAGCAAGAGACCCAGTACTTC	CASRTGLAGHQQETQYF
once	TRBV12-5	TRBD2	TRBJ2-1	TGTGCTAGTGGCCCCCAGGGACTAGCGGTAGGGGAGCAGTTCTTC	CASGPQGLAVGEQFF
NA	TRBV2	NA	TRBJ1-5	TGTGCCAGCAGTCGACAGGCGATCTCGCCCCAGCATTTT	CASSRQAISPQHF
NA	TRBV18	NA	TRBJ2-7	TGTGCCAGCTCTAACTCCTACGAGCAGTACTTC	CASSNSYEQYF
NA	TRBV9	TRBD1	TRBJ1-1	TGTGCCAGCAGCGCGGGACAGCTCACTGAAGCTTTCTTT	CASSAGQLTEAFF
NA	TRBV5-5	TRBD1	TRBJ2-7	TGTGCCAGCAGCCTAGACCCGACAGGGTACGAACAGTACTTC	CASSLDPTGYEQYF
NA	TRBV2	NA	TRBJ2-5	TGTGCCAGCATCCCAGAGACAGGTTACCAAGAGACCCAGTACTTC	CASIPETGYQETQYF
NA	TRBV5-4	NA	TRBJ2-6	TGTGCCAGCAGCTCTAGCTCTGGGGCCAACGTCCTGACTTTC	CASSSSSGANVLTF
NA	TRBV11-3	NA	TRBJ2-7	TGTGCCAGCAGCTCCTTGGGGGCCTACTACGAGCAGTACTTC	CASSSLGAYYEQYF
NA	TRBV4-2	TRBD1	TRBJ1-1	TGTGCCAGCAGCTCGGGACAGGGAAGGAGTACTGAAGCTTTCTTT	CASSSGQGRSTEAFF
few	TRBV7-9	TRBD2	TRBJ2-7	TGTTCCAGCTTCGGGACTAGCGCTGCCTCGCCCTCCTACGAGCAGTACTTC	CSSFGTSAASPSYEQYF
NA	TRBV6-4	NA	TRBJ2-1	TGTGCCAGCAGTTTTTTTATGAATGAGCAGTTCTTC	CASSFFMNEQFF
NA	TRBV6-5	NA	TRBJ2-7	TGTGCCAGCAGTTACTCGATGGGCGGGCTCCGCTACGAGCAGTACTTC	CASSYSMGGLRYEQYF
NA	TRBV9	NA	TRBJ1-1	TGTGCCAGCAGCGTATCGGCGGCGAACACTGAAGCTTTCTTT	CASSVSAANTEAFF